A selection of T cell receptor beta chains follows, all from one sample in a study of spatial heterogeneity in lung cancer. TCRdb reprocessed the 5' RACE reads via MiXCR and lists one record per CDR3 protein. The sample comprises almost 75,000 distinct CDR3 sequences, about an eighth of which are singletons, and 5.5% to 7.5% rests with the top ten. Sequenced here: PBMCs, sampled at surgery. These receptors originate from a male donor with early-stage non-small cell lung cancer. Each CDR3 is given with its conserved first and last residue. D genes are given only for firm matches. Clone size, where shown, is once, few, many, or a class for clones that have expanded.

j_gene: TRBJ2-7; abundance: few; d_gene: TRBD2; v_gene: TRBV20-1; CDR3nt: TGCAGTGCTAGAGACGATAGCGGGGGGAAGAATTACGAGCAGTACTTC; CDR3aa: CSARDDSGGKNYEQYF
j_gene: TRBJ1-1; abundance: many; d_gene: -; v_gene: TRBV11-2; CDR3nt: TGTGCCAGCAGGGGTCAACAGAACACTGAAGCTTTCTTT; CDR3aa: CASRGQQNTEAFF
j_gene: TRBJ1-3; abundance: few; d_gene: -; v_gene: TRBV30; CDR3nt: TGTGCCTGGAAAGGGGTTGGAAACACCATATATTTT; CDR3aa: CAWKGVGNTIYF
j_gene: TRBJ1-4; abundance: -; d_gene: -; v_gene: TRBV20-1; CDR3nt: TGCAGTGCTAGAATCGGGGAAAAACTGTTTTTT; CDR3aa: CSARIGEKLFF
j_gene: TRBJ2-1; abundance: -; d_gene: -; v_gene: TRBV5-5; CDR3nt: TGTGCCAGCAGCCTTACCAGGGACCGGGAGCAGTTCTTC; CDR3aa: CASSLTRDREQFF
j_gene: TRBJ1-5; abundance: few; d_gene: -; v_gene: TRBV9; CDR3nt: TGTGCCAGCAGCGTAGACCCCAATAGAGGACAGCCCCAGCATTTT; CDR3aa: CASSVDPNRGQPQHF
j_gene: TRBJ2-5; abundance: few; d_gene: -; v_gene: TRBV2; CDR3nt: TGTGCCAGCAGTGAGTGGCGGGGACGCCAAGAGACCCAGTACTTC; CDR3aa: CASSEWRGRQETQYF
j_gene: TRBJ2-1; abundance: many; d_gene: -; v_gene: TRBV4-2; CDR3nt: TGTGCCAGCAGCCAAGAAGGAGGCTCCTACAATGAGCAGTTCTTC; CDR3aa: CASSQEGGSYNEQFF
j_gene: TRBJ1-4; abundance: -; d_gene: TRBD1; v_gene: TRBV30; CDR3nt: TGTGCCTGGAGCGCACCGCAGGGGGCGCGGGAAAAACTGTTTTTT; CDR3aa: CAWSAPQGAREKLFF
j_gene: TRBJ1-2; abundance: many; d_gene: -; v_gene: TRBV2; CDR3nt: TGTGCCAGCAGTGAAGGGGAGTTCTATGGCTACACCTTC; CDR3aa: CASSEGEFYGYTF
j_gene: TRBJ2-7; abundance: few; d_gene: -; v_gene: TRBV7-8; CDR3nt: TGTGCCAGCAGCTTAGGACAGACGGACGAGCAGTACTTC; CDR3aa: CASSLGQTDEQYF
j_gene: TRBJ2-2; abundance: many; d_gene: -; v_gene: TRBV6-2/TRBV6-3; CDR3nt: TGTGCCAGCAGTTACGCAGACACCGGGGAGCTGTTTTTT; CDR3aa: CASSYADTGELFF
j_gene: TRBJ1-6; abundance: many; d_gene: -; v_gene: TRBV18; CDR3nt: TGTGCCAGCTCACCACGGGGACCTCCAACGAATTCACCCCTCCACTTT; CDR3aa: CASSPRGPPTNSPLHF